What follows describes a single T cell receptor beta chain. This clone was counted a single time. Its antigen is not yet known. It has no much larger one-base neighbor in the sample; base qualities were not kept. The source of the sample is a study of blood T cell repertoires in COVID-19 (dated by TCRdb to 2018 to 2020). Some background on the complete study: Samples covering the acute and convalescent phases of COVID-19 were provided by collaborators in the United States, Italy and Spain. The prospective study material was composed of cDNA or gDNA derived from T cells, B-cell-depleted T cells, or PBMCs. Deeply sampled blood TCRbeta repertoires from subjects exposed to, actively infected with, or recovered from COVID-19 were included in the dataset. The repertoires were released in a freely available public database intended as a resource for research on the immune response to SARS-CoV-2. The samples were drawn from two sources: the first 160 participants of the ongoing ImmuneRACE study, and 1,200 or so subjects contributed by 6 global collaborators. A de-identified subject ID, COVID-19 status, age in years and sex were almost always included in the sample metadata. Where HLA class I and class II types were available, the types were taken from metadata supplied by the sample provider, not from assay-based typing. The paper's findings and limits, for the study overall: The amount of clinical and demographic metadata varied by source and participant and was provided uncurated.

The collaborating institutions used their own protocols to collect whole blood in K2EDTA tubes. For TCRbeta analysis, collaborators shipped samples as frozen whole blood, isolated PBMCs, or DNA extracted from either of those sample types. The immunoSEQ Assay, a bias-controlled multiplex PCR, was used to amplify TCRbeta CDR3 regions from genomic DNA. The original methods were these. Nucleated cell counts per sample were estimated from amplification of reference gene primers within the assay. To quantify the absolute abundance of each unique TCRbeta CDR3 rearrangement, sequence reads were collapsed and filtered. For each sample, productive Simpson clonality was calculated as the square root of Simpson's diversity index across productive rearrangements. TCRdb limited this immuneACCESS table to in-frame rearrangements with V and J called. A share of clones is missing; checked studies link under half to unresolved V genes, and the rest is unexplained. The V and J calls and the clone size are those of that table, but D and trimming were determined from the DNA. This sample has tens of thousands of clones in its table, and 82% of those were observed once. The leading ten clones occupy more than 1% of the sample.

Input material: peripheral blood. This clonotype was obtained from a woman of 80 years or more with acute or convalescent COVID-19.

In nucleotide form, the sequence is TGTGCCAGCAGTGTAGGCGGGGCAAAAAACATTCAGTACTTC. It encodes CASSVGGAKNIQYF. Recombination connected TRBV2 to TRBJ2-4; TRBD2 is perhaps the D gene, given 6 matching bases. V is reduced by 4 bases and J by 4 bases, leaving a spacing of 11 bases between them. The germline V gene provides CDR1 SNHLY and CDR2 FYNNEI. The CDR3 sequence holds 14 residues, the cysteine and phenylalanine included. Left in the record is the CDR3 DNA by itself, 42 bases read in frame from the first base.